The clone carrying this T cell receptor (beta chain) appeared many times. This sample was included in a study of T-cell reconstitution after alpha-beta-depleted transplantation in children. From germline, CDR1 is LGHDT and CDR2 YNNKEL (reference sequence). Deletions cut 6 bases from V and 9 bases from J, with 14 bases between. This CDR3 comprises 12 residues. It was with unique molecular identifiers that the TCRbeta library was prepared. MiXCR, applied by TCRdb to the PCR reads, yields one record per CDR3 protein. The data hold about 350,000 distinct CDR3 sequences, with 13% observed a single time. The chain has TRBV3-1 and TRBJ1-1, with D uncertain. The TCR was taken from a human donor who donated a stem cell graft to a child with Fanconi anemia. The sequencing here drew on PBMCs, taken from the stem cell graft. CDR3 DNA: TGTGCCAGCAGTTCAACTGGACCACAAGCTTTCTTT. It yields the protein CASSSTGPQAFF.